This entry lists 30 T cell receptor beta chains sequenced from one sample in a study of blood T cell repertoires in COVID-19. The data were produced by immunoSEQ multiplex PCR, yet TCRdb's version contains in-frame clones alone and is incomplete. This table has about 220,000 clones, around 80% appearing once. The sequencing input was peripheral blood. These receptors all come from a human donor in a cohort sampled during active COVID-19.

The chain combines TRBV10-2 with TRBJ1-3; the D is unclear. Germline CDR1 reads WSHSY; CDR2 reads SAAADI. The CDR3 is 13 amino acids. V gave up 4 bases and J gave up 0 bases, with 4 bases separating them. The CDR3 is CASSGASGNTIYF. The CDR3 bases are TGCGCCAGCAGTGGGGCCTCTGGAAACACCATATATTTT.

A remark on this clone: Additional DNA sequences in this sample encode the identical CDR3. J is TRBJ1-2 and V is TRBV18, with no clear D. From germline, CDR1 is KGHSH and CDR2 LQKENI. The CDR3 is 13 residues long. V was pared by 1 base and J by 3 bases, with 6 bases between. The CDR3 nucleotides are TGTGCCAGCTCACCACGCGGAGACTATGGCTACACCTTC. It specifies CASSPRGDYGYTF.

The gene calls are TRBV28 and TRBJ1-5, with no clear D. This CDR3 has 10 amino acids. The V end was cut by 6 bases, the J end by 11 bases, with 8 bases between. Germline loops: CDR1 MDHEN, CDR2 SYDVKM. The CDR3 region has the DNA TGTGCCAGCAGCTCGGGGACCCAGCATTTT. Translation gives CASSSGTQHF.

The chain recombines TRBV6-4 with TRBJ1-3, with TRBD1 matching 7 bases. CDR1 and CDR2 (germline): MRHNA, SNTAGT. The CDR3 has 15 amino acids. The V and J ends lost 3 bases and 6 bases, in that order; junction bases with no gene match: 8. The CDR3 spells CASSEGQPHLNTIYF. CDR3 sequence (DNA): TGTGCCAGCAGTGAGGGACAGCCCCACCTAAACACCATATATTTT.

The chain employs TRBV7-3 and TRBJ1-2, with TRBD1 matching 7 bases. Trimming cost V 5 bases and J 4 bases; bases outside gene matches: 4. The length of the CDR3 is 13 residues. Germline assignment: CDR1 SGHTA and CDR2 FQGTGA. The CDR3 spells CASSPTGSYGYTF. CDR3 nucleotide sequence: TGTGCCAGCAGCCCGACAGGGTCCTATGGCTACACCTTC.

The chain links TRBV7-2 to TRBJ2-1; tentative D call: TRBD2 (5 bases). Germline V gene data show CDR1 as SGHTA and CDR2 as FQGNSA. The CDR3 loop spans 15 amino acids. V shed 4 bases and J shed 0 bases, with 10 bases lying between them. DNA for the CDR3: TGTGCCAGCAGCTCCATGGACTTCTCCTACAATGAGCAGTTCTTC. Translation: CASSSMDFSYNEQFF.

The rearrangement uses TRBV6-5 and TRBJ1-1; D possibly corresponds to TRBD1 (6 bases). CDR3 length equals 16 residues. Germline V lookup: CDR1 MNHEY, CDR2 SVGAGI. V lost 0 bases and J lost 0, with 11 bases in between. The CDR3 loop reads CASSYSGTRMNTEAFF. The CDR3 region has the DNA TGTGCCAGCAGTTACTCCGGGACACGAATGAACACTGAAGCTTTCTTT.

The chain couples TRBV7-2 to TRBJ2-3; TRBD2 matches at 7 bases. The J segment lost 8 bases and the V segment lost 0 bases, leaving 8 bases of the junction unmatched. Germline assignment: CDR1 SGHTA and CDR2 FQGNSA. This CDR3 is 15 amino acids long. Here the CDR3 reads CASSLAGGGSGTQYF. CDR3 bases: TGTGCCAGCAGCTTAGCAGGTGGCGGGAGTGGTACGCAGTATTTT.

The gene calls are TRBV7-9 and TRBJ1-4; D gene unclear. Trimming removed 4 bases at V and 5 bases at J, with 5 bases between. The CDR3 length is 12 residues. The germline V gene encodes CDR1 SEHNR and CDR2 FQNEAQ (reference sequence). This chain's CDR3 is CASSSGNEKLFF. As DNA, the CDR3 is TGTGCCAGCAGCTCGGGAAATGAAAAACTGTTTTTT.

CDR3 amino acids: CSALQGREQYF. CDR3 nucleotide sequence: TGCAGTGCTCTACAGGGGCGGGAGCAGTACTTC. The chain has TRBV20-1 and TRBJ2-7; 7 bases are a match to TRBD1. CDR1 and CDR2 from the germline V gene are DFQATT and SNEGSKA (reference sequence). The CDR3 spans 11 residues. V was clipped by 5 bases and J by 7 bases; unmatched bases: 5.

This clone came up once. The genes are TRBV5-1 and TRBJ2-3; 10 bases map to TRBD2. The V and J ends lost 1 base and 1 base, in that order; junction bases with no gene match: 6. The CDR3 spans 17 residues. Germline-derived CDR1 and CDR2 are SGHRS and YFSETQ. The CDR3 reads CASSLSSGRIGTDTQYF. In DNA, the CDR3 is TGCGCCAGCAGCTTGAGTAGCGGGAGGATAGGCACAGATACGCAGTATTTT.

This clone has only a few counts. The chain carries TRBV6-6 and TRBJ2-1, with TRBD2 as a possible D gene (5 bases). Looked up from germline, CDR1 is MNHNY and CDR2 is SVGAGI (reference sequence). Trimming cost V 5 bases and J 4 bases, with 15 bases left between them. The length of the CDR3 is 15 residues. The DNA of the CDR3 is TGTGCCAGCAGTCCCCGCCCTGGGAGTTACAATGAGCAGTTCTTC. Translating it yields CASSPRPGSYNEQFF.

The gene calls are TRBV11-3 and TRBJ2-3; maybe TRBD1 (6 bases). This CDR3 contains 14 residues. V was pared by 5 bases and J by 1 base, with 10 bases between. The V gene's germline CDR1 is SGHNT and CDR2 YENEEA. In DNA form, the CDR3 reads TGTGCCAGCAGCGCGAGACAGGGCACAGATACGCAGTATTTT. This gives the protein CASSARQGTDTQYF.

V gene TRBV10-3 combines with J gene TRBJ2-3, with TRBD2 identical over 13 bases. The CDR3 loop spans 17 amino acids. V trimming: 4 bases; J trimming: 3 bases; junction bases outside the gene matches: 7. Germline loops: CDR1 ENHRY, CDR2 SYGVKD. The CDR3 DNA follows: TGTGCCATCAGTGGGACTAGCGGGGGCGGAGAGACAGATACGCAGTATTTT. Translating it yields CAISGTSGGGETDTQYF.

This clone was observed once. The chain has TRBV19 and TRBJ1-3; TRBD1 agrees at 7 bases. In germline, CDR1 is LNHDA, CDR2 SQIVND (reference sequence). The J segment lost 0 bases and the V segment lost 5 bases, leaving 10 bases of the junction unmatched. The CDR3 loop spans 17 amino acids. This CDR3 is CASSRDSTAFSGNTIYF. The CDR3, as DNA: TGTGCCAGTAGTCGGGACAGCACCGCATTCTCTGGAAACACCATATATTTT.

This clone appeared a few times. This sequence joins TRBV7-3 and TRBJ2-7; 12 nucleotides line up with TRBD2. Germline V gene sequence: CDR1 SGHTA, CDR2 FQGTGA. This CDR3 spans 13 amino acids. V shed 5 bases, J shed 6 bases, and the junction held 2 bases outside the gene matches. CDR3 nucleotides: TGTGCCAGCAGCCCGGGACTAGCGGGCGAGCAGTACTTC. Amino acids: CASSPGLAGEQYF.

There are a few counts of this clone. For the CDR3, the DNA is TGTGCCAGTATCAGGACAGGCTTAAACTATGGCTACACCTTC. Translated, it gives CASIRTGLNYGYTF. The chain couples TRBV19 to TRBJ1-2; 7 bases are a match to TRBD1. In germline, CDR1 is LNHDA, CDR2 SQIVND (reference sequence). Losses at the gene ends were 7 bases for V and 2 bases for J; bases not matched to a gene: 7. The CDR3 runs to 14 residues.

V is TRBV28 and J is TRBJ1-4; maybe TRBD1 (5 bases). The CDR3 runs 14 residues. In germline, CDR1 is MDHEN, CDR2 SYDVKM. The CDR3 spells CATTGGLINEKLFF. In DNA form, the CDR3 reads TGTGCAACCACGGGGGGACTGATTAATGAAAAACTGTTTTTT. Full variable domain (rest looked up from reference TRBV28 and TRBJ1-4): DVKVTQSSRYLVKRTGEKVFLECVQDMDHENMFWYRQDPGLGLRLIYFSYDVKMKEKGDIPEGYSVSREKKERFSLILESASTNQTSMYLCATTGGLINEKLFFGSGTQLSVL.

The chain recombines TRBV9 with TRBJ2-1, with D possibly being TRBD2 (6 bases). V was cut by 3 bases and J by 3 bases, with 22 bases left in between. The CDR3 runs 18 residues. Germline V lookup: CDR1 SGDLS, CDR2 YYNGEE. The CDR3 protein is CASSGGILVWRDYNEQFF. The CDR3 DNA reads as TGTGCCAGCAGCGGAGGGATTCTGGTGTGGCGGGACTACAATGAGCAGTTCTTC.

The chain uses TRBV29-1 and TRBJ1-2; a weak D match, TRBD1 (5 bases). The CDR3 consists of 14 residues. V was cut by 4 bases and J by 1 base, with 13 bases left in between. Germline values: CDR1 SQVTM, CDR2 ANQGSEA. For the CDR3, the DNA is TGCAGCGTTGTATCGACAGCGAATAACTATGGCTACACCTTC. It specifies CSVVSTANNYGYTF. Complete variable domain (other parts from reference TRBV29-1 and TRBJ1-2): SAVISQKPSRDICQRGTSLTIQCQVDSQVTMMFWYRQQPGQSLTLIATANQGSEATYESGFVIDKFPISRPNLTFSTLTVSNMSPEDSSIYLCSVVSTANNYGYTFGSGTRLTVV.

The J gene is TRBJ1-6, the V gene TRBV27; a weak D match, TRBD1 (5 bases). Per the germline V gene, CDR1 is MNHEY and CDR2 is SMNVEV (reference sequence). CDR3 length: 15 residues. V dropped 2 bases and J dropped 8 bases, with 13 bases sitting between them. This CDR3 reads CASSLRGMSDSPLHF. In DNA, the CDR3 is TGTGCCAGCAGTTTAAGGGGAATGTCGGATTCACCCCTCCACTTT.

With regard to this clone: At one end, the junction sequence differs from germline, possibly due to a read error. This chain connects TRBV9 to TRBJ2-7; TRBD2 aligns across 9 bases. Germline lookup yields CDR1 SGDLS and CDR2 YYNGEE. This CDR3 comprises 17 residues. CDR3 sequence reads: CATRVEGGLAGFYEQYF. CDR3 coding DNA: TGCGCCACCCGCGTCGAGGGGGGGCTAGCGGGGTTCTACGAGCAGTACTTC.

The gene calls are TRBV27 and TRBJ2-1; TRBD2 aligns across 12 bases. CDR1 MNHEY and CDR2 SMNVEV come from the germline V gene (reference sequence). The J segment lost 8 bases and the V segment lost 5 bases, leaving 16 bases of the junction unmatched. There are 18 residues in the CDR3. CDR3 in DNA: TGTGCCAGCAGTGACCTAGGGTTACTAGCGGGAGGCTGGTATGAGCAGTTCTTC. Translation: CASSDLGLLAGGWYEQFF.

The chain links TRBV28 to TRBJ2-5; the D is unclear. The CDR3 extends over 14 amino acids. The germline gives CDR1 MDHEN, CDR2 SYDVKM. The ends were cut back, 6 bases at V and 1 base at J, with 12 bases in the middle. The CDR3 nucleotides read TGTGCCAGCAGAACCCCCGGTTCCCAAGAGACCCAGTACTTC. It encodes CASRTPGSQETQYF.

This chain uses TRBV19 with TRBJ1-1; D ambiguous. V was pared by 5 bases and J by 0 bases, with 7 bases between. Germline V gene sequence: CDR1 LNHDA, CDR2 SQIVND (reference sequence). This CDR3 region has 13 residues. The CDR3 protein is CASSSTVNTEAFF. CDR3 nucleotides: TGTGCCAGTAGTTCAACAGTGAACACTGAAGCTTTCTTT. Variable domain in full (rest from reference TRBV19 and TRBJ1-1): DGGITQSPKYLFRKEGQNVTLSCEQNLNHDAMYWYRQDPGQGLRLIYYSQIVNDFQKGDIAEGYSVSREKKESFPLTVTSAQKNPTAFYLCASSSTVNTEAFFGQGTRLTVV.

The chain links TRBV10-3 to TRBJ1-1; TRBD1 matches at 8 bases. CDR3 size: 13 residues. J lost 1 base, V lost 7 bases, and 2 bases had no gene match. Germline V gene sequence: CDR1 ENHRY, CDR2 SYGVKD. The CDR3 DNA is TGTGCCATCAAAGGACAGGGGAACACTGAAGCTTTCTTT. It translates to CAIKGQGNTEAFF.

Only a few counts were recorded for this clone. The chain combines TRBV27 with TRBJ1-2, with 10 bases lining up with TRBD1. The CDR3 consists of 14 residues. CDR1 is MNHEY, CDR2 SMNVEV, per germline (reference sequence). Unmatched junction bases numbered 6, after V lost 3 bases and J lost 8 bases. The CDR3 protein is CASSLRQGAGGYTF. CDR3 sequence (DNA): TGTGCCAGCAGTTTGCGACAGGGGGCGGGAGGCTACACCTTC.

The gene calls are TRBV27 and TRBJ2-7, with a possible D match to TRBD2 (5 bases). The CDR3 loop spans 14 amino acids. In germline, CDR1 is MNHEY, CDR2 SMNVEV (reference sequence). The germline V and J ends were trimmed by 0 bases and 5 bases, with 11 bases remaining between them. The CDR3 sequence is CASSLSNPGDEQYF. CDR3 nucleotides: TGTGCCAGCAGTTTATCGAACCCCGGGGACGAGCAGTACTTC.

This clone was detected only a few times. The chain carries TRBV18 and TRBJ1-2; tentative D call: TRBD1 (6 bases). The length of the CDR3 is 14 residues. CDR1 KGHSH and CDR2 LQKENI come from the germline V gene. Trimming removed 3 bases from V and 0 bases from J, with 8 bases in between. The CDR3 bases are TGTGCCAGCTCACCGGACAGATCTAACTATGGCTACACCTTC. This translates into CASSPDRSNYGYTF.

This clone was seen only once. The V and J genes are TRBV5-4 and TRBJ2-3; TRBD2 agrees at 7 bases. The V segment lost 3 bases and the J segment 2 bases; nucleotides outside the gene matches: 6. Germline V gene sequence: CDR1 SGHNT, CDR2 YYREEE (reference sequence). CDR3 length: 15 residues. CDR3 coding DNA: TGTGCCAGCAGCTGGGCGGCGGGAGTCACAGATACGCAGTATTTT. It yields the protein CASSWAAGVTDTQYF. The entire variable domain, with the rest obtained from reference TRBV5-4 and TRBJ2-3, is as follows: ETGVTQSPTHLIKTRGQQVTLRCSSQSGHNTVSWYQQALGQGPQFIFQYYREEENGRGNFPPRFSGLQFPNYSSELNVNALELDDSALYLCASSWAAGVTDTQYFGPGTRLTVL.